The 22 T cell receptor beta chains below all came from one sample that was sequenced in a study of T cell repertoires in cytomegalovirus infection. TCRdb recomputed calls from the reads with MiXCR, one row per CDR3 protein. The sample shows 510,000 or so distinct CDR3 sequences, about 26% of them seen only once. The sample was PBMCs. Every receptor here comes from a human donor in good health (CMV status not recorded). Some clones in this sample may be carry-over from other donors' samples.

The gene calls are TRBV12-3 or TRBV12-4 and TRBJ1-3; TRBD1 might be the D (6 bases). The CDR3 spans 16 residues. The V end lost 5 bases, the J end lost 3 bases, and 17 bases lay between the germline ends. The CDR3, as DNA: TGTGCCAGCAGTCGAAATCAGGGGACGTATGGAAACACCATATATTTT. It encodes CASSRNQGTYGNTIYF.

This clonotype was picked up a small number of times. The rearrangement joins TRBV19 to TRBJ2-1, with TRBD2 matching 9 bases. CDR3 length: 14 residues. V shed 4 bases and J 14 bases; nucleotides not matched to a gene: 12. The V gene's germline CDR1 is LNHDA and CDR2 SQIVND (reference sequence). CDR3 region: CASSTGQQSGRKFF. CDR3 DNA sequence: TGTGCCAGTAGTACCGGCCAACAAAGCGGGAGGAAGTTCTTC. Full variable domain (outside the CDR3, taken from reference TRBV19 and TRBJ2-1): DGGITQSPKYLFRKEGQNVTLSCEQNLNHDAMYWYRQDPGQGLRLIYYSQIVNDFQKGDIAEGYSVSREKKESFPLTVTSAQKNPTAFYLCASSTGQQSGRKFFGPGTRLTVL.

The chain recombines TRBV5-6 with TRBJ1-1, with D possibly matching TRBD1 (6 bases). CDR1 SGHDT and CDR2 YYEEEE come from the germline V gene. V was shortened by 1 base and J by 8 bases, with 12 bases between the two germline ends. The CDR3 covers 13 residues. DNA for the CDR3: TGTGCCAGCAGCTTGCGTGGCGGGGGCGAAGCTTTCTTT. It translates to CASSLRGGGEAFF.

The rearrangement joins TRBV15 to TRBJ2-2; TRBD1 aligns across 7 bases. The CDR3 extends over 19 amino acids. J was trimmed by 0 bases and V by 0 bases; bases with no gene match: 10. Per the germline V gene, CDR1 is LNHNV and CDR2 is YYDKDF (reference sequence). Here the CDR3 DNA reads TGTGCCACCAGCAGAGATTACCCTAACAGGGGCCCGAACACCGGGGAGCTGTTTTTT. It specifies CATSRDYPNRGPNTGELFF.

In DNA form, the CDR3 reads TGTGCCAGCTCACCAGGGACTAGCGGGACGAGTAAGGCCAAAAACATTCAGTACTTC. Residues: CASSPGTSGTSKAKNIQYF. The chain has TRBV18 and TRBJ2-4; 13 bases agree with TRBD2. The CDR3 is 19 amino acids. With 2 bases clipped from V and 1 base from J, the junction kept 8 bases outside the gene matches. Germline CDR1 is KGHSH and CDR2 is LQKENI.

This clonotype was counted between two and nine times. DNA for the CDR3: TGTGCCAGCAGCTTAGCGCACCAACTGGGAGGACGCACAGATACGCAGTATTTT. This gives the protein CASSLAHQLGGRTDTQYF. This rearrangement joins TRBV7-2 to TRBJ2-3, with D maybe TRBD2 (6 bases). CDR3 length equals 18 residues. Per germline, CDR1 SGHTA and CDR2 FQGNSA. With 0 bases removed from V and 1 base from J, the gap between germline ends came to 17 bases.

This clonotype was seen a handful of times. The gene calls are TRBV29-1 and TRBJ1-2; D remains unclear. V was pared by 4 bases and J by 7 bases, with 16 bases between. CDR1 is SQVTM and CDR2 is ANQGSEA in the germline V gene. The CDR3 has 13 residues. The CDR3 DNA follows: TGCAGCGTTGTTGATCAGCGTCCGGGTGGCTACACCTTC. Encoded protein: CSVVDQRPGGYTF. The entire variable domain, with the rest obtained from reference TRBV29-1 and TRBJ1-2, is as follows: SAVISQKPSRDICQRGTSLTIQCQVDSQVTMMFWYRQQPGQSLTLIATANQGSEATYESGFVIDKFPISRPNLTFSTLTVSNMSPEDSSIYLCSVVDQRPGGYTFGSGTRLTVV.

This chain connects TRBV28 to TRBJ1-4; maybe TRBD1 (5 bases). Between the trimmed V and J ends, which lost 2 bases and 5 bases, there was a span of 9 bases. In germline, CDR1 is MDHEN, CDR2 SYDVKM. The CDR3 is made up of 14 amino acids. DNA for the CDR3: TGTGCCAGCAGTTTAATAGGGGCAAATGAAAAACTGTTTTTT. It codes for CASSLIGANEKLFF.

The chain carries TRBV12-3 or TRBV12-4 and TRBJ2-5, with 8 bases lining up with TRBD1. V shed 6 bases and J 4 bases; nucleotides not matched to a gene: 4. This CDR3 contains 13 residues. CDR3 sequence (DNA): TGTGCCAGCAGGATTGGACAGGGAGAGACCCAGTACTTC. Protein: CASRIGQGETQYF.

This chain joins TRBV5-4 and TRBJ1-2; D not resolved. The CDR3 is 15 residues long. Looked up from germline, CDR1 is SGHNT and CDR2 is YYREEE (reference sequence). Deletions cut 0 bases from V and 4 bases from J, with 13 bases between. The CDR3 sequence is CASSLGADPIYGYTF. The DNA for the CDR3 is TGTGCCAGCAGCTTGGGGGCAGACCCCATCTATGGCTACACCTTC.

J is TRBJ1-2 and V is TRBV5-4; 7 bases fit TRBD1. The germline CDR1 and CDR2 sequences are SGHNT and YYREEE (reference sequence). The CDR3 has 15 amino acids. Unmatched junction bases numbered 13, after V lost 4 bases and J lost 7 bases. In DNA form, the CDR3 reads TGTGCCAGCAGCGCTCCTACAGGGGTTATTCGTGGCTACACCTTC. Its protein product is CASSAPTGVIRGYTF.

The CDR3 sequence: CASSPRTGFTEAFF. The CDR3 DNA is TGTGCCAGCAGCCCTCGGACAGGGTTCACTGAAGCTTTCTTT. The gene calls are TRBV14 and TRBJ1-1, with 8 bases lining up with TRBD1. V shed 4 bases and J 4 bases; nucleotides not matched to a gene: 5. The CDR3 is made up of 14 amino acids. The germline V gene encodes CDR1 SGHDN and CDR2 FVKESK.

This clonotype was found many times. V is TRBV7-8 and J is TRBJ2-7; 8 bases align to TRBD1. The CDR3 is 16 residues long. V lost 3 bases and J lost 4; bases outside the gene matches: 11. From germline, CDR1 is SGHVS and CDR2 FQNEAQ. CDR3 residues: CASSFRSQGQGYEQYF. The DNA of the CDR3 is TGTGCCAGCAGCTTCCGCAGTCAAGGACAGGGTTACGAGCAGTACTTC.

V gene TRBV12-3 or TRBV12-4 combines with J gene TRBJ2-1; D is uncertain. The CDR3 consists of 11 residues. V was shortened by 7 bases and J by 9 bases, with 10 bases between the two germline ends. The CDR3 sequence is CASTIVGEQFF. Written as DNA, the CDR3 is TGTGCCAGCACGATTGTCGGTGAGCAGTTCTTC.

This clonotype was detected a few times. This chain connects TRBV24-1 to TRBJ2-1; 12 bases match TRBD1. The germline V gene encodes CDR1 KGHDR and CDR2 SFDVKD. V was pared by 4 bases and J by 2 bases, with 5 bases of the junction left unmatched. The CDR3 has 17 residues. In DNA form, the CDR3 reads TGTGCCACCAGTGAATATGGGACAGGGGGCCCCTACAATGAGCAGTTCTTC. This sequence encodes CATSEYGTGGPYNEQFF.

This clonotype was observed many times. The CDR3 loop is CASSPETGRNQPQHF. The CDR3, as DNA: TGTGCCAGCAGCCCCGAGACAGGGCGGAATCAGCCCCAGCATTTT. The chain employs TRBV7-2 and TRBJ1-5; 7 bases agree with TRBD1. V was clipped by 5 bases and J by 4 bases; unmatched bases: 8. The CDR3 length is 15 residues. CDR1 is SGHTA and CDR2 is FQGNSA in the germline V gene.

V is TRBV10-3 and J is TRBJ2-4, with 7 bases aligning to TRBD2. The CDR3 has 15 residues. CDR1 and CDR2 (germline): ENHRY, SYGVKD. V shed 8 bases, J shed 0 bases, and the junction held 7 bases outside the gene matches. CDR3 coding DNA: TGTGCCATCTTTCTCGGGAGGCAAGCCAAAAACATTCAGTACTTC. Encoded protein: CAIFLGRQAKNIQYF.

Here the CDR3 DNA reads TGTGCCAGCAGCAACCAGGGGGCTAGGCCTGGGGCCAACGTCCTGACTTTC. Protein sequence: CASSNQGARPGANVLTF. The V and J genes are TRBV7-2 and TRBJ2-6; 8 nucleotides align to TRBD1. From germline, CDR1 is SGHTA and CDR2 FQGNSA. This CDR3 contains 17 residues. The trim removed 5 bases at V and 2 bases at J, leaving 8 bases unmatched. The variable domain in full, completed from reference TRBV7-2 and TRBJ2-6, reads GAGVSQSPSNKVTEKGKDVELRCDPISGHTALYWYRQSLGQGLEFLIYFQGNSAPDKSGLPSDRFSAERTGGSVSTLTIQRTQQEDSAVYLCASSNQGARPGANVLTFGAGSRLTVL.

This clonotype was recorded at least ten times. The DNA of the CDR3 is TGTGCCAGCAGTTTAGGTCCAGGGGAGTCTGGCTACACCTTC. Amino acid sequence: CASSLGPGESGYTF. The gene calls are TRBV12-3 or TRBV12-4 and TRBJ1-2, with D perhaps matching TRBD1 (6 bases). There are 14 residues in the CDR3. The ends were cut back, 1 base at V and 7 bases at J, with 13 bases in the middle.

The chain has TRBV2 and TRBJ2-3; perhaps D is TRBD1 or TRBD2 (6 bases each). V lost 6 bases, J lost 4 bases, and 11 bases lay in between. The CDR3 extends over 13 amino acids. CDR1 is SNHLY and CDR2 is FYNNEI in the germline V gene. The CDR3 DNA reads as TGTGCCAGCAGGGCAAGGGGGGCAGATACGCAGTATTTT. Protein product: CASRARGADTQYF.

This clonotype was counted only a few times. The genes are TRBV7-2 and TRBJ2-1; D might be TRBD1 or TRBD2, each matching 6 bases. Trimming took off 3 bases at V and 0 bases at J, with 9 bases between the two ends. The CDR3 spans 15 residues. The germline V gene has CDR1 SGHTA and CDR2 FQGNSA. As DNA, the CDR3 is TGTGCCAGCAGCTTTGGGGGGCTCTCCTACAATGAGCAGTTCTTC. Its protein product is CASSFGGLSYNEQFF.

This clonotype has only a few counts. The chain recombines TRBV12-3 or TRBV12-4 with TRBJ2-1; D is unclear. V was shortened by 5 bases and J by 11 bases, with 16 bases between the two germline ends. The CDR3 runs 13 residues. CDR3 in DNA: TGTGCCAGCAGTCTTGGACCCTCCAGTAAGCAGTTCTTC. Translated, it gives CASSLGPSSKQFF.